This TCR beta chain was captured in a study of blood T cell repertoires in COVID-19. The overall study: Spain, Italy and the United States supplied samples that represented acute and convalescent COVID-19. Sample material is recorded as cDNA or gDNA derived from T cells, B-cell-depleted T cells, or PBMCs.

Authors' analysis steps: Amplification of reference gene primers was used by the study to estimate nucleated cell counts. Produced via immunoSEQ multiplex PCR; TCRdb's table is partial and in-frame only. V and J calls and clone size are copied from that table; D and trimming were computed from the DNA. Of 35,000 to 50,000 clones in the sample, about 89% were seen once. This sequence originates from a woman under 40 in a cohort sampled during active COVID-19. Sample: peripheral blood.

The CDR3 coding sequence is TGCGCCAGCAGCTTGATGGCCCGGGACAGCATCTTATCTAGCACAGATACGCAGTATTTT. It is translated as CASSLMARDSILSSTDTQYF. This sequence joins TRBV5-1 and TRBJ2-3, with 7 bases that match TRBD1. The germline V gene has CDR1 SGHRS and CDR2 YFSETQ. The CDR3 loop spans 20 amino acids. With 1 base clipped from V and 0 bases from J, the junction kept 17 bases outside the gene matches.